The 32 T cell receptor beta chains presented below share a single source sample, sequenced in a study of T cells in Graves' hyperthyroidism and ophthalmopathy. Amplified regions were TCR beta CDR3 sequences from RNA transcripts. The TCR CDR3 first-round RT-PCR relied on the HTBI primer set. TCRdb ran MiXCR on the multiplex PCR reads and lists one entry per CDR3 protein. The sample gives about 740,000 distinct CDR3 sequences, around 15% of which show up once; roughly 10% is in the top ten. What was sequenced was blood. Receptors originate from a woman aged 18-29 years with Graves' hyperthyroidism.

The CDR3 DNA follows: TGTGCCAGCAGCTCACAGGGATTCGGCTACAATGAGCAGTTCTTC. This codes for CASSSQGFGYNEQFF. This chain links TRBV7-3 with TRBJ2-1; D might be TRBD1 (6 bases). Germline values: CDR1 SGHTA, CDR2 FQGTGA. The V end was cut by 4 bases, the J end by 3 bases, with 13 bases between. This CDR3 is built from 15 residues.

There are many counts of this clonotype. The CDR3: CASRWLQRNTEAFF. Written as DNA, the CDR3 is TGTGCCAGCAGATGGCTCCAGCGGAACACTGAAGCTTTCTTT. This chain links TRBV28 with TRBJ1-1; D gene unclear. The CDR3 has 14 amino acids. The germline V gene encodes CDR1 MDHEN and CDR2 SYDVKM. Between the trimmed V and J ends, which lost 6 bases and 1 base, there was a span of 12 bases.

This clonotype has only one observation. Since a much larger clone is just one base distant, this may be a read error. The genes are TRBV28 and TRBJ1-1; unclear D gene. Trimming cost V 2 bases and J 10 bases, with 17 bases left between them. The CDR3 consists of 14 residues. Germline CDR1 MDHEN, CDR2 SYDVKM. CDR3 sequence: CASSLIRKSIGAFF. The CDR3 bases are TGTGCCAGCAGTTTAATTAGGAAAAGCATTGGAGCTTTCTTT.

The count of this clonotype is one. This may be a read error: a much more frequent sequence differs by one nucleotide. The chain employs TRBV6-2 or TRBV6-3 and TRBJ2-1; tentative D call: TRBD1 (5 bases). Per germline, CDR1 MNHEY and CDR2 SVGEGT. The CDR3 loop spans 16 amino acids. V shed 5 bases and J shed 4 bases, with 18 bases lying between them. The CDR3 is CASSESIGVGYNEQFF. The CDR3 DNA reads as TGTGCCAGCAGTGAGTCGATAGGGGTTGGGTACAATGAGCAGTTCTTC.

This clonotype was picked up many times. The rearrangement links TRBV7-8 to TRBJ1-3; TRBD1 matches at 8 bases. CDR1 SGHVS and CDR2 FQNEAQ come from the germline V gene. The CDR3 consists of 19 residues. Germline trimming cut 3 bases from V and 0 bases from J; bases unmatched to any gene: 13. This chain's CDR3 is CASSLAGQVPSGSGNTIYF. CDR3 bases: TGTGCCAGCAGCTTGGCGGGACAGGTCCCCTCCGGCTCTGGAAACACCATATATTTT.

This clonotype was seen more than once but under ten times. The CDR3 nucleotides read TGTGCCAGCAGTTCCCCTTGGGGCGGGGCTAATGAAAAACTGTTTTTT. Translated: CASSSPWGGANEKLFF. The rearrangement links TRBV28 to TRBJ1-4, with TRBD1 as a possible D gene (5 bases). The V gene's germline CDR1 is MDHEN and CDR2 SYDVKM. The CDR3 runs to 16 residues. V shed 4 bases and J shed 3 bases, with 15 bases lying between them.

This clonotype was detected many times. J is TRBJ1-1 and V is TRBV28, with 9 nucleotides matching TRBD1. CDR1 MDHEN and CDR2 SYDVKM come from the germline V gene. The CDR3 runs to 16 residues. After removal of 6 bases from V and 2 bases from J, the junction contained 10 bases not matched to a gene. This CDR3 reads CASSPTGGRVNTEAFF. The CDR3 DNA reads as TGTGCCAGCAGCCCCACAGGGGGCAGGGTAAACACTGAAGCTTTCTTT.

In this sample, this clonotype turned up many times. The chain carries TRBV10-1 and TRBJ1-1; maybe TRBD1 (6 bases). The ends were cut back, 2 bases at V and 5 bases at J, with 12 bases in the middle. CDR1 and CDR2 (germline): WNHNN, SYGVQD (reference sequence). The CDR3 spans 14 residues. DNA of the CDR3: TGCGCCAGCAGTGAGACTACGGGGGCAACTGAAGCTTTCTTT. Translating it yields CASSETTGATEAFF.

The CDR3 DNA reads TGTGCCAGCAGCCAGAAAGGGGAGGGCACTGAAGCTTTCTTT. Its translation is CASSQKGEGTEAFF. This chain uses TRBV7-9 with TRBJ1-1, with D perhaps TRBD1 (5 bases). CDR3 size: 14 residues. Germline assignment: CDR1 SEHNR and CDR2 FQNEAQ (reference sequence). The ends were cut back, 5 bases at V and 4 bases at J, with 14 bases in the middle. Supplemented by reference TRBV7-9 and TRBJ1-1, the full variable domain reads DTGVSQNPRHKITKRGQNVTFRCDPISEHNRLYWYRQTLGQGPEFLTYFQNEAQLEKSRLLSDRFSAERPKGSFSTLEIQRTEQGDSAMYLCASSQKGEGTEAFFGQGTRLTVV.

This clonotype appeared many times. The chain is built from TRBV11-2 and TRBJ1-1; D unresolved. The germline CDR1 and CDR2 sequences are SGHAT and FQNNGV. This CDR3 has 14 residues. Trimming removed 6 bases from V and 1 base from J, with 12 bases in between. CDR3 sequence reads: CASRPSSGNTEAFF. The DNA of the CDR3 is TGTGCCAGCAGACCTTCATCAGGGAACACTGAAGCTTTCTTT.

This chain joins TRBV30 and TRBJ2-1; 11 nucleotides agree with TRBD2. This CDR3 has 15 amino acids. CDR1 and CDR2 (germline): GTSNPN, SVGIG (reference sequence). The V and J ends lost 5 bases and 3 bases, in that order; junction bases with no gene match: 6. In DNA, the CDR3 is TGTGCCTGGGGGGGAGGGACTAGCGGCTACAATGAGCAGTTCTTC. It specifies CAWGGGTSGYNEQFF. Using reference TRBV30 and TRBJ2-1 for the parts outside the CDR3, the full variable domain is SQTIHQWPATLVQPVGSPLSLECTVEGTSNPNLYWYRQAAGRGLQLLFYSVGIGQISSEVPQNLSASRPQDRQFILSSKKLLLSDSGFYLCAWGGGTSGYNEQFFGPGTRLTVL.

This clonotype was picked up many times. This chain joins TRBV5-1 and TRBJ2-1; D is perhaps TRBD1 or TRBD2 (5 bases each). Germline V CDR1 and CDR2: SGHRS, YFSETQ. V lost 2 bases and J lost 5, with 11 bases in between. This CDR3 has 14 residues. The CDR3 sequence: CASSFRDGDNEQFF. The CDR3 DNA is TGCGCCAGCAGCTTCCGGGACGGGGACAATGAGCAGTTCTTC.

The table lists this clonotype with a few counts. This chain uses TRBV20-1 with TRBJ1-4, with D possibly matching TRBD1 (6 bases). Germline CDR1 and CDR2: DFQATT and SNEGSKA (reference sequence). The CDR3 contains 14 residues. V lost 3 bases and J 8 bases, leaving 16 bases between the germline ends. The CDR3 here is CSARMGARGEKLFF. The CDR3 region has the DNA TGCAGTGCTAGGATGGGGGCAAGAGGGGAAAAACTGTTTTTT.

This rearrangement joins TRBV7-9 to TRBJ1-1; D remains unclear. The germline V gene encodes CDR1 SEHNR and CDR2 FQNEAQ (reference sequence). The length of the CDR3 is 14 residues. Deletions cut 10 bases from V and 3 bases from J, with 18 bases between. CDR3 in DNA: TGTGCCACTCGCGGACCTACGATTGACACTGAAGCTTTCTTT. Translation gives CATRGPTIDTEAFF.

The table lists this clonotype with many counts. The chain uses TRBV7-9 and TRBJ2-7; D not certain. Per germline, CDR1 SEHNR and CDR2 FQNEAQ (reference sequence). Trimming took 3 bases from V and 2 from J, leaving 11 bases between them. The CDR3 consists of 14 residues. CDR3 sequence (DNA): TGTGCCAGCAGCTTCGTAGGGAACACCTACGAGCAGTACTTC. Translated, it gives CASSFVGNTYEQYF.

This clonotype was found many times. The chain combines TRBV2 with TRBJ1-5, with unresolved D. The length of the CDR3 is 16 residues. The V gene lost 3 bases and the J gene lost 4 bases, with 16 bases spanning the gap. In germline, CDR1 is SNHLY, CDR2 FYNNEI. The chain's CDR3 is CASSDPPDGPNQPQHF. The CDR3, as DNA: TGTGCCAGCAGTGATCCCCCGGACGGCCCAAATCAGCCCCAGCATTTT.

This clonotype was recorded many times. The chain combines TRBV5-8 with TRBJ1-1; TRBD1 is a possible D gene (5 bases). Germline values: CDR1 SGHTS, CDR2 YDEGEE. This CDR3 has 14 amino acids. V shed 3 bases and J shed 11 bases, with 20 bases lying between them. CDR3 coding DNA: TGTGCCAGCAGCTCGTTGCGGGACCGACCGAGGGCTTTCTTT. Translation: CASSSLRDRPRAFF.

This clonotype was seen repeatedly, ten times or more. The rearrangement links TRBV6-1 to TRBJ2-2; D is ambiguous. Germline values: CDR1 MNHNS, CDR2 SASEGT. This CDR3 contains 14 residues. Trimming took off 6 bases at V and 2 bases at J, with 10 bases between the two ends. CDR3 DNA: TGTGCCAGCAGATTCCTTAGAAACACCGGGGAGCTGTTTTTT. Its translation: CASRFLRNTGELFF.

This clonotype occurred a few times. This chain links TRBV24-1 with TRBJ2-6; tentatively, D is TRBD1 or TRBD2 (5 bases each). V lost 4 bases, J lost 1 base, and 16 bases lay in between. This CDR3 spans 18 amino acids. Germline V gives CDR1 KGHDR, CDR2 SFDVKD. DNA of the CDR3: TGTGCCACCAGTGAGGCAGGGAGAACTTCATCTGGGGCCAACGTCCTGACTTTC. Translating it yields CATSEAGRTSSGANVLTF.

This clonotype turned up a few times. A much more abundant neighbour one base away suggests this may be a read error. The V call is TRBV25-1, the J call TRBJ1-1, with D uncertain. CDR3 size: 11 residues. CDR1 is MGHDK, CDR2 SYGVNS, per germline. V was trimmed by 8 bases and J by 4 bases, leaving 8 bases between them. CDR3: CASGWGTEAFF. The CDR3, as DNA: TGTGCCAGCGGTTGGGGCACTGAAGCTTTCTTT. The variable domain in full, completed from reference TRBV25-1 and TRBJ1-1, reads EADIYQTPRYLVIGTGKKITLECSQTMGHDKMYWYQQDPGMELHLIHYSYGVNSTEKGDLSSESTVSRIRTEHFPLTLESARPSHTSQYLCASGWGTEAFFGQGTRLTVV.

This clonotype was recorded at least ten times. The rearrangement joins TRBV28 to TRBJ2-2, with D hard to call. Trimming removed 7 bases from V and 7 bases from J, with 7 bases in between. CDR3 length equals 11 residues. From germline, CDR1 is MDHEN and CDR2 SYDVKM. The CDR3 sequence: CASTLGGELFF. CDR3 DNA: TGTGCCAGCACCTTAGGCGGGGAGCTGTTTTTT.

This clonotype was seen at least ten times. J is TRBJ1-5 and V is TRBV15; unclear D gene. V was pared by 0 bases and J by 4 bases, with 13 bases between. Germline V lookup: CDR1 LNHNV, CDR2 YYDKDF (reference sequence). CDR3 length equals 16 residues. The chain's CDR3 is CATSRESGSENQPQHF. The CDR3, as DNA: TGTGCCACCAGCAGAGAGTCGGGTTCAGAGAATCAGCCCCAGCATTTT. Combining the CDR3 with reference TRBV15 and TRBJ1-5 gives the whole variable domain DAMVIQNPRYQVTQFGKPVTLSCSQTLNHNVMYWYQQKSSQAPKLLFHYYDKDFNNEADTPDNFQSRRPNTSFCFLDIRSPGLGDTAMYLCATSRESGSENQPQHFGDGTRLSIL.

This chain uses TRBV6-1 with TRBJ1-1, with D unclear. Trimming pared 4 bases from V and 0 bases from J, leaving 9 bases between. Germline loops: CDR1 MNHNS, CDR2 SASEGT. This CDR3 is 14 amino acids long. CDR3 protein: CASSGLSLNTEAFF. CDR3 DNA sequence: TGTGCCAGCAGTGGACTCTCCTTGAACACTGAAGCTTTCTTT.

This clonotype was seen once. A read error may be the cause here, since a much bigger clone is one base away. The CDR3 spells CASSIMDRLYNEQFF. CDR3 DNA sequence: TGTGCCAGCAGTATAATGGACAGATTGTACAATGAGCAGTTCTTC. The V call is TRBV28, the J call TRBJ2-1, with a tentative D call TRBD1 (6 bases). Germline V gene lookup returns CDR1 MDHEN and CDR2 SYDVKM. Trimming pared 5 bases from V and 4 bases from J, leaving 15 bases between. CDR3 length: 15 amino acids.

This clonotype was seen a handful of times. The chain joins TRBV2 to TRBJ1-3; TRBD1 matches at 11 bases. After removal of 8 bases from V and 4 bases from J, the junction contained 10 bases not matched to a gene. The CDR3 loop spans 16 amino acids. The germline V gene encodes CDR1 SNHLY and CDR2 FYNNEI. The CDR3 nucleotides are TGTGCCAGCTTGACCGGGACAGGGGGTGACGGAAACACCATATATTTT. It specifies CASLTGTGGDGNTIYF. The entire variable domain, with the rest obtained from reference TRBV2 and TRBJ1-3, is as follows: EPEVTQTPSHQVTQMGQEVILRCVPISNHLYFYWYRQILGQKVEFLVSFYNNEISEKSEIFDDQFSVERPDGSNFTLKIRSTKLEDSAMYFCASLTGTGGDGNTIYFGEGSWLTVV.

The chain is built from TRBV6-1 and TRBJ1-1; D gene ambiguous. Germline V CDR1 and CDR2: MNHNS, SASEGT. The V end lost 8 bases, the J end lost 1 base, and 8 bases lay between the germline ends. This CDR3 comprises 12 residues. The CDR3 region has the DNA TGTGCCAGCTTCAACTGGAACACTGAAGCTTTCTTT. This codes for CASFNWNTEAFF.

This clonotype was recorded at least ten times. The chain joins TRBV7-2 to TRBJ2-7, with D possibly TRBD2 on 5 matching bases. Germline V gene sequence: CDR1 SGHTA, CDR2 FQGNSA. The V end was cut by 0 bases, the J end by 4 bases, with 10 bases between. This CDR3 contains 14 residues. The CDR3 region is CASSLADEGYEQYF. For the CDR3, the DNA is TGTGCCAGCAGCTTAGCCGACGAGGGATACGAGCAGTACTTC.

This clonotype was found a few times. The CDR3 protein is CASSKRDSFSYEQYF. The CDR3 DNA reads TGTGCCAGCAGTAAAAGGGACAGTTTCTCCTACGAGCAGTACTTC. The chain recombines TRBV6-2 or TRBV6-3 with TRBJ2-7; TRBD1 matches 7 bases. J lost 0 bases, V lost 5 bases, and 7 bases had no gene match. The CDR3 has 15 residues. From germline, CDR1 is MNHEY and CDR2 SVGEGT.

In the case of this clonotype: A much more abundant neighbour one base away suggests this may be a read error. The gene calls are TRBV11-2 and TRBJ2-3, with TRBD2 identical over 10 bases. The germline V gene encodes CDR1 SGHAT and CDR2 FQNNGV. There are 17 residues in the CDR3. The CDR3 DNA reads TGTGCCAGCAACTTAGTATCCCTAGCGGGAGCCCCAGATACGCAGTATTTT. This encodes CASNLVSLAGAPDTQYF.

This clonotype was detected ten times or more. The chain employs TRBV7-3 and TRBJ2-1, with D possibly being TRBD1 or TRBD2 (6 bases each). There are 15 residues in the CDR3. V was trimmed by 5 bases and J by 4 bases, leaving 15 bases between them. From germline, CDR1 is SGHTA and CDR2 FQGTGA. The CDR3 is CASSTGGGVYNEQFF. The CDR3 region has the DNA TGTGCCAGCAGCACAGGAGGGGGTGTGTACAATGAGCAGTTCTTC. Combining the CDR3 with reference TRBV7-3 and TRBJ2-1 gives the whole variable domain GAGVSQTPSNKVTEKGKYVELRCDPISGHTALYWYRQSLGQGPEFLIYFQGTGAADDSGLPNDRFFAVRPEGSVSTLKIQRTERGDSAVYLCASSTGGGVYNEQFFGPGTRLTVL.

This clonotype was observed a single time. A read error may be the cause here, since a much bigger clone is one base away. The chain carries TRBV12-3 or TRBV12-4 and TRBJ2-5, with D possibly TRBD1 on 5 matching bases. CDR3 length: 14 amino acids. V lost 3 bases to trimming and J lost 2 bases, with 10 bases between them. CDR3 loop: CASSLGQKQETQYF. CDR3 nucleotides: TGTGCCAGCAGTTTGGGGCAGAAACAAGAGACCCAGTACTTC.

This clonotype was found many times. This rearrangement joins TRBV30 to TRBJ1-5; 8 bases are a match to TRBD1. Germline values: CDR1 GTSNPN, CDR2 SVGIG (reference sequence). The CDR3 extends over 16 amino acids. V dropped 2 bases and J dropped 6; count of bases not matched to a gene: 12. The CDR3 DNA sequence: TGTGCCTGGAGTAAAACCCGACAGGGGCTTCGTCAGCCCCAGCATTTT. Protein sequence: CAWSKTRQGLRQPQHF.